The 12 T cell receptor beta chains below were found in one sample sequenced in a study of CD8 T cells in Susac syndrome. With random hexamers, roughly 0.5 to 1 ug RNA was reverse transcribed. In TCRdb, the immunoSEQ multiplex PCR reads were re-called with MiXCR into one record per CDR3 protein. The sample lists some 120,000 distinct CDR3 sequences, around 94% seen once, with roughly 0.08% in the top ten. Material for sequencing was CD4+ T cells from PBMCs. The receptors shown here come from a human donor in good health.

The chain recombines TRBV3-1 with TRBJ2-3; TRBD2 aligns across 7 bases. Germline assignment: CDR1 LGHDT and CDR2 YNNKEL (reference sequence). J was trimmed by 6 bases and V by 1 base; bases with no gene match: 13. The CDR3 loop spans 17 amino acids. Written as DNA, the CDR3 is TGTGCCAGCAGCCAAGTCCTACTAGCGCAAGAGGGGGATACGCAGTATTTT. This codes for CASSQVLLAQEGDTQYF.

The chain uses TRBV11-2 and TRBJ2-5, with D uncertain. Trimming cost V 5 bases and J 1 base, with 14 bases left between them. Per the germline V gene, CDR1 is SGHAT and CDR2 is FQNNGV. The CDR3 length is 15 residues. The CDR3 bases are TGTGCCAGCAGCCTGCGGCGCTACCTCCAAGAGACCCAGTACTTC. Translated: CASSLRRYLQETQYF.

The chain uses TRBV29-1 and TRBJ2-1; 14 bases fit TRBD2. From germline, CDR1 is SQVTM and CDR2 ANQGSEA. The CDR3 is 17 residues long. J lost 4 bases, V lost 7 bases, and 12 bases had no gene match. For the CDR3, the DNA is TGCAGCGGAAGGGGGACTAGCGGGAGTAGTGGGTACAATGAGCAGTTCTTC. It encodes CSGRGTSGSSGYNEQFF.

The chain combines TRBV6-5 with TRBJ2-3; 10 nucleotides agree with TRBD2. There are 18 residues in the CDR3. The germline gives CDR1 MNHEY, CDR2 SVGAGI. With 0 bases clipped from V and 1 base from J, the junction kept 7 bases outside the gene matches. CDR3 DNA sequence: TGTGCCAGCAGTTACTCGAAGAGCGGACTAGCGGGCACAGATACGCAGTATTTT. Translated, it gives CASSYSKSGLAGTDTQYF.

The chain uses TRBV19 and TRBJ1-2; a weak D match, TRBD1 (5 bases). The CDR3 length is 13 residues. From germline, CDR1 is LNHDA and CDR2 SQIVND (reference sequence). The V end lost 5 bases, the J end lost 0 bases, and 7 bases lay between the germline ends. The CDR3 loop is CASSFRANYGYTF. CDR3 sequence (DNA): TGTGCCAGTAGTTTCAGGGCTAACTATGGCTACACCTTC. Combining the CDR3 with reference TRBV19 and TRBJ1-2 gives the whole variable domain DGGITQSPKYLFRKEGQNVTLSCEQNLNHDAMYWYRQDPGQGLRLIYYSQIVNDFQKGDIAEGYSVSREKKESFPLTVTSAQKNPTAFYLCASSFRANYGYTFGSGTRLTVV.

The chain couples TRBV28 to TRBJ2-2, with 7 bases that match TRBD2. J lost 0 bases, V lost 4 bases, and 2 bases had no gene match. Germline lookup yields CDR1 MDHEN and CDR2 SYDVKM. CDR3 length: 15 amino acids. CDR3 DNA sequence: TGTGCCAGCAGTTCAGCGGGAACGAACACCGGGGAGCTGTTTTTT. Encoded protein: CASSSAGTNTGELFF.

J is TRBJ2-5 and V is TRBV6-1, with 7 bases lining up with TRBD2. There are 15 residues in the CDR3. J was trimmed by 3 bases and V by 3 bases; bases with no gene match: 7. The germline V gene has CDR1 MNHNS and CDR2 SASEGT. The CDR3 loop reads CASSDLGGVEETQYF. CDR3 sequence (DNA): TGTGCCAGCAGTGATTTGGGAGGGGTGGAAGAGACCCAGTACTTC.

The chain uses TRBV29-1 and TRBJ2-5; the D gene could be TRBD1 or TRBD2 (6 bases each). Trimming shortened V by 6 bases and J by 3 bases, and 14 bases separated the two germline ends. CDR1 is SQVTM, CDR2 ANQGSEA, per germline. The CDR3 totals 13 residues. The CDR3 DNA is TGCAGCGTGGGACACTGGGGGGAAGAGACCCAGTACTTC. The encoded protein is CSVGHWGEETQYF.

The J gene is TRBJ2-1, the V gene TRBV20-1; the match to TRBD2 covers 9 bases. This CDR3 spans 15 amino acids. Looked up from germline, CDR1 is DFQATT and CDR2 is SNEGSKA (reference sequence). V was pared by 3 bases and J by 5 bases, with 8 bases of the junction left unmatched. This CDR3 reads CSASVLAGIHNEQFF. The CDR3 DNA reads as TGCAGTGCTAGCGTTCTAGCGGGAATCCACAATGAGCAGTTCTTC.

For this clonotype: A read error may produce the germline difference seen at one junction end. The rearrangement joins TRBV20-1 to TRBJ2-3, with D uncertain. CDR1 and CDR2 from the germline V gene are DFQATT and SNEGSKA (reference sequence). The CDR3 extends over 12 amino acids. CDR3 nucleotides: TGCAGTGCGCTATCCCTGCAACGCATAGGCTCTTTT. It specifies CSALSLQRIGSF.

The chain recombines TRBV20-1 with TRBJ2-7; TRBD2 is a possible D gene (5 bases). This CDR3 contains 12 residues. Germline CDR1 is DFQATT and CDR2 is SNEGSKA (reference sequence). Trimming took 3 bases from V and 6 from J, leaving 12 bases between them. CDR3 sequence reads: CSARRGEGEQYF. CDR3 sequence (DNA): TGCAGTGCTAGGCGTGGTGAGGGCGAGCAGTACTTC.

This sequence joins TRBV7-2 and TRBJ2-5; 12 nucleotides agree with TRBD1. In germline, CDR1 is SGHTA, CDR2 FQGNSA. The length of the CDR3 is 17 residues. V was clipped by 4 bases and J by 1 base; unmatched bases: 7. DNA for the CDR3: TGTGCCAGCAGCTCCGGGACAGGGGGCATCATCCAAGAGACCCAGTACTTC. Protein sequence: CASSSGTGGIIQETQYF.